This T cell receptor (beta chain) was identified in a study of cytomegalovirus exposure and HLA in healthy donors. Nominally healthy donors were sampled, though unrecorded immune exposures were likely. Comments on this clone: The antigen remains undetermined.

Vbeta (60) and Jbeta (13) primers were used in the PCR. Produced via immunoSEQ multiplex PCR; TCRdb's table is partial and in-frame only. Of 170,000 or so clones listed, over 70% were seen once; the top ten hold under 7.5%. General study results and limits: In an earlier analysis, in under 700 donors, most V segments appeared productive either ~87% or ~30% of the time. Per published reports, the classifier diagnosed cytomegalovirus status with high specificity and sensitivity. A missense variant in DCLRE1C was later tied to TCR beta V- and J-gene trimming.

The receptor's source is a man aged 25 to 45 in good health and CMV-seropositive. Sequencing was performed on PBMCs.

The CDR3 DNA reads TGTGCCAGCAGTTTGAGTCAGGGGGCGGTTGAGACCCAGTACTTC. This sequence encodes CASSLSQGAVETQYF. The chain combines TRBV28 with TRBJ2-5; TRBD1 matches 8 bases. This CDR3 has 15 residues. Germline V lookup: CDR1 MDHEN, CDR2 SYDVKM. V trimming: 3 bases; J trimming: 5 bases; junction bases outside the gene matches: 8.